These T cell receptor beta chains were read from a single sample in a study of CD8 T cells in Susac syndrome. TCRdb itself ran the immunoSEQ multiplex PCR reads through MiXCR, one entry per CDR3 protein. The sample carries tens of thousands of distinct CDR3 sequences, 85% to 95% recorded once. Sequenced material: CD4+ T cells from PBMCs. All receptors come from a human donor with Susac syndrome. Both conserved end residues are part of each CDR3. The D gene is left open where the match is weak. Only some rows state a clone size, as once, few, many or a class for expanded clones.

TRBJ1-2 - once TRBV29-1 CSVEAGSSYTF TGCAGCGTTGAAGCGGGAAGTAGCTACACCTTC
TRBJ1-2 TRBD1 - TRBV25-1 CASSDPGTGLYGYTF TGTGCCAGCAGTGATCCTGGGACAGGCCTCTATGGCTACACCTTC
TRBJ1-1 - once TRBV7-9 CASSLESHTEAFF TGTGCCAGCAGCTTAGAGTCGCACACTGAAGCTTTCTTT
TRBJ1-4 - - TRBV30 CAWRSRTNEKLFF TGTGCCTGGAGAAGCAGGACTAATGAAAAACTGTTTTTT
TRBJ2-3 - - TRBV6-4 CASSDSRGRGDTQYF TGTGCCAGCAGTGACTCTCGGGGGCGCGGAGATACGCAGTATTTT
TRBJ2-1 TRBD1 - TRBV3-1 CASSQESWDRGYYNEQFF TGTGCCAGCAGCCAAGAATCGTGGGACAGGGGCTACTACAATGAGCAGTTCTTC
TRBJ2-7 - - TRBV19 CAPTGAYEQYF TGTGCTCCGACAGGCGCCTACGAGCAGTACTTC
TRBJ2-5 - - TRBV20-1 CSARGTGHGTQYF TGCAGTGCTCGTGGGACTGGCCATGGGACCCAGTACTTC
TRBJ1-2 - - TRBV6-2/TRBV6-3 CACSPGTYGYTF TGTGCCTGCAGCCCAGGGACTTATGGCTACACCTTC
TRBJ2-2 - - TRBV20-1 CSARREGTGELFF TGCAGTGCTAGGAGGGAAGGAACCGGGGAGCTGTTTTTT
TRBJ2-5 - - TRBV4-1 CASSLLIQAGEPLQETQYF TGCGCCAGCAGTCTACTGATTCAAGCCGGGGAACCACTCCAAGAGACCCAGTACTTC
TRBJ1-2 - - TRBV9 CASSADGLGNGYTF TGTGCCAGCAGCGCGGACGGGCTGGGGAATGGCTACACCTTC
TRBJ1-1 - - TRBV7-9 CASSPPAYTEAFF TGTGCCAGCAGCCCCCCAGCGTACACTGAAGCTTTCTTT
TRBJ1-1 - - TRBV30 CAWSELREVAFF TGTGCCTGGAGTGAACTGCGAGAGGTTGCTTTCTTT
TRBJ2-1 - - TRBV6-5 CASSLPGRAEQFF TGTGCCAGCAGCTTGCCGGGGCGAGCTGAGCAGTTCTTC
TRBJ2-7 TRBD2 - TRBV20-1 CSARDRSGGNYEQYF TGCAGTGCTAGAGATCGTAGCGGGGGGAACTACGAGCAGTACTTC
TRBJ2-3 - - TRBV9 CASSVIQTSTDTQYF TGTGCCAGCAGCGTTATTCAGACGAGCACAGATACGCAGTATTTT
TRBJ2-2 - - TRBV11-2 CASSFERTGELFF TGTGCCAGCAGCTTCGAACGCACCGGGGAGCTGTTTTTT
TRBJ1-4 - - TRBV2 CASSEFFGTNEKLFF TGTGCCAGCAGTGAATTTTTTGGAACTAATGAAAAACTGTTTTTT
TRBJ2-7 TRBD1 - TRBV9 CASSVGTGLTYEQYF TGTGCCAGCAGCGTAGGGACAGGATTGACCTACGAGCAGTACTTC
TRBJ1-2 - - TRBV29-1 CSVFNDGYTF TGCAGCGTCTTCAACGATGGCTACACCTTC
TRBJ2-3 TRBD2 - TRBV20-1 CSARHGAGLAGTDTQYF TGCAGTGCTAGACATGGGGCGGGACTAGCAGGCACAGATACGCAGTATTTT
TRBJ1-2 - - TRBV6-5 CASSYEVSGRYGYTF TGTGCCAGCAGTTACGAAGTCTCGGGACGCTATGGCTACACCTTC
TRBJ2-2 - - TRBV4-3 CASSQDTGPTGELFF TGCGCCAGCAGCCAAGATACGGGCCCCACCGGGGAGCTGTTTTTT
TRBJ1-1 - - TRBV7-7 CASSFGPGTEAFF TGTGCTAGCAGCTTCGGCCCCGGCACTGAAGCTTTCTTT
TRBJ1-1 - - TRBV20-1 CSARDTGLITEAFF TGCAGTGCTAGAGATACAGGGTTGATCACTGAAGCTTTCTTT
TRBJ1-1 - - TRBV29-1 CSVETGKGLNTEAFF TGCAGCGTTGAAACGGGAAAGGGGTTGAACACTGAAGCTTTCTTT
TRBJ2-3 - - TRBV19 CASKTGAHSTDTQYF TGTGCCAGTAAGACGGGGGCACATAGCACAGATACGCAGTATTTT
TRBJ2-2 - - TRBV19 CASSIWAAGELFF TGTGCCAGTAGTATCTGGGCGGCCGGGGAGCTGTTTTTT
TRBJ2-7 - - TRBV20-1 CSAGTGTLSEQYF TGCAGTGCTGGGACCGGGACATTGAGCGAGCAGTACTTC
TRBJ1-4 - - TRBV19 CASSPGHGEKLFF TGTGCCAGTAGTCCGGGCCACGGAGAAAAACTGTTTTTT
TRBJ1-1 - - TRBV12-3/TRBV12-4 CASSPGGLARMAEAFF TGTGCCAGCAGCCCCGGAGGGCTTGCCAGGATGGCTGAAGCTTTCTTT
TRBJ1-2 TRBD1 - TRBV6-6 CASRPGQGARGYTF TGTGCCAGCAGGCCGGGACAGGGGGCGCGCGGCTACACCTTC
TRBJ1-1 TRBD1 - TRBV9 CASSVRDRDTEAFF TGTGCCAGCAGCGTGCGGGACAGGGACACTGAAGCTTTCTTT
TRBJ2-3 TRBD2 - TRBV9 CASSVGTGTSGTDTQYF TGTGCCAGCAGCGTTGGGACCGGGACTAGCGGCACAGATACGCAGTATTTT